This T cell receptor (beta chain) was recovered during a study of T cell responses to AZD1222 COVID-19 vaccine. Sequencing used immunoSEQ multiplex PCR; TCRdb keeps in-frame clones, though not all of them. The sample includes around 99,000 clones, around 90% of them seen just once. CDR1 and CDR2 (germline): LGHDT, YNNKEL (reference sequence). Trimming took off 0 bases at V and 12 bases at J, with 14 bases between the two ends. This CDR3 region has 14 residues. This clone was seen only a few times. The TCR sequence derives from an adult in good health. The input for sequencing was peripheral blood, taken on day 0 of AZD1222 vaccination. The V and J genes are TRBV3-1 (or the pseudogene TRBV3-2) and TRBJ1-4; weak D call: TRBD1 (5 bases). The CDR3 nucleotides are TGTGCCAGCAGCCAAGATCTCTCTGGGGCCCAACTGTTTTTT. Translating it yields CASSQDLSGAQLFF.